The sequence of this T cell receptor (beta chain) was determined in a study of blood T cell repertoires in COVID-19. About the research overall: T cells, B-cell-depleted T cells, or PBMCs supplied cDNA or gDNA.

Per the original methods: Estimates of nucleated cell counts were drawn from the amplification of reference gene primers. Profiling relied on immunoSEQ multiplex PCR, and the TCRdb table lists in-frame clones only, not all of them. V, J and clone size derive from that table, while D and trimming were established from the DNA sequence. The repertoire holds a few hundred thousand clones, about 87% seen once, with around a tenth in the top ten. This study enrolled people aged about 18 to 100 from about 24 US geographic areas. Grouping used clinical history reported by participants in a survey and questionnaire. V gave up 7 bases and J gave up 0 bases, with 16 bases separating them. The V gene's germline CDR1 is LNHDA and CDR2 SQIVND (reference sequence). The CDR3 has 16 amino acids.

Sequencing was carried out using PBMCs or T cells enriched from blood (not recorded which). The receptor was isolated from a man aged 18 to 35 with acute COVID-19. This chain uses TRBV19 with TRBJ1-3; possible D gene TRBD1, 6 bases. The CDR3 loop reads CASTKDSLFSGNTIYF. The CDR3 DNA reads TGTGCCAGTACCAAGGACAGTCTGTTCTCTGGAAACACCATATATTTT. Complete variable domain (other parts from reference TRBV19 and TRBJ1-3): DGGITQSPKYLFRKEGQNVTLSCEQNLNHDAMYWYRQDPGQGLRLIYYSQIVNDFQKGDIAEGYSVSREKKESFPLTVTSAQKNPTAFYLCASTKDSLFSGNTIYFGEGSWLTVV.